This entry features one T cell receptor beta chain sequence. Profiled with immunoSEQ multiplex PCR; TCRdb holds only in-frame clones, not every one. The top ten hold approximately 22% of the sample, which has roughly 29,000 clones, less than 80% seen once. This specimen belongs to a study of control samples from healthy donors and cancer patients. Germline CDR1 and CDR2: SGHVS and FQNEAQ. The CDR3 is made up of 15 amino acids. Trimming took 3 bases from V and 3 from J; bases not matched to a gene: 5. The clonotype was recovered from a man between 60 and 75 years old with head and neck cancer. The sample comprised PBMCs. J is TRBJ1-5 and V is TRBV7-8, with TRBD1 matching over 7 bases. DNA of the CDR3: TGTGCCAGCAGCTTCTCCGGACAGGCCAATCAGCCCCAGCATTTT. It translates to CASSFSGQANQPQHF.